The sequence of this TCR beta chain was determined in a study of cytomegalovirus exposure and HLA in healthy donors. Study results and caveats: Compared with the roughly 700-donor mean, an Asian-associated ancestry cluster reportedly had fewer N-insertions, according to a later analysis.

Germline assignment: CDR1 SGDLS and CDR2 YYNGEE. The CDR3 consists of 13 residues. V gave up 1 base and J gave up 7 bases, with 11 bases separating them. Use of 60 Vbeta and 13 Jbeta primers characterized the PCR. The protocol was immunoSEQ multiplex PCR, while the TCRdb copy is restricted to in-frame clones and leaves out a portion. Counted here are around 78,000 clones, more than 65% occurring once; the ten biggest clones make up approximately 12%. A word on this clone: Its antigen is not identified.

Material for sequencing was PBMCs. This chain links TRBV9 with TRBJ2-5; D might be TRBD1 (5 bases). This TCR was recovered from a woman in her forties in good health and CMV-seropositive. The CDR3 sequence is CASSVSSQGTQYF. Here the CDR3 DNA reads TGTGCCAGCAGCGTAAGCAGTCAGGGGACCCAGTACTTC.